Reported below is one TCR beta chain. What it binds is unknown. The sample is drawn from a study of pediatric ulcerative colitis. For the study at large: Ulcerative colitis patients had pancolitis or left-sided colitis, with confirming histology.

Looked up from germline, CDR1 is MRHNA and CDR2 is SNTAGT. There are 14 residues in the CDR3. Trimming at V came to 5 bases and at J to 4 bases, leaving 3 bases not matched to a gene. Findings and caveats of the study: This repertoire reflects total lymphocytes rather than subpopulations like regulatory T cells.

The method was immunoSEQ multiplex PCR; TCRdb's version includes in-frame clones alone and lacks a portion of them. The sample records tens of thousands of clones, roughly 85% being singletons. V usage is TRBV6-4 and J usage is TRBJ1-1; TRBD1 aligns across 11 bases. The clonotype was recovered from a girl aged 5 to 17 with moderate ulcerative colitis. The specimen sequenced was blood. CDR3 sequence: CASSTGTGGTEAFF. In DNA form, the CDR3 reads TGTGCCAGCAGTACCGGGACAGGGGGCACTGAAGCTTTCTTT.